This T cell receptor (beta chain) was identified during a study of T-cell reconstitution after alpha-beta-depleted transplantation in children. Molecular barcoding with unique molecular identifiers was used for the TCRbeta library. TCRdb fed the PCR reads into MiXCR, producing one record per CDR3 protein. Of approximately 240,000 distinct CDR3 sequences detected, 9.5% to 13% appear once; the ten largest clones hold 28%. This CDR3 is 17 amino acids long. The sample consisted of PBMCs, taken before TCRalphabeta/CD19-depleted stem cell transplant. The sequence was obtained from a child in the first two years of life with acute myeloid leukemia, due to receive a stem cell transplant. The chain links TRBV8-2 to TRBJ2-1; whether TRBD1, the table's D call, matches the DNA was not checked. TRBV8-2 is described as a pseudogene. CDR3 coding DNA: TGTGCCATGAGCCCTGGGGGGGGAAACAGGGTGAAAAATGAGCAGTTCTTC. Residues: CAMSPGGGNRVKNEQFF.